Sequencing of this TCR beta chain was carried out in a study of shared clonotypes between healthy human individuals. Data came from immunoSEQ multiplex PCR; TCRdb stores just in-frame clones and leaves some out. Found here are 2 million to 2.5 million clones, approximately 96% of them singletons; the top ten hold roughly 0.13%. Germline V gene sequence: CDR1 SGHDT, CDR2 YYEEEE. V dropped 4 bases and J dropped 1 base, with 12 bases sitting between them. This CDR3 is built from 15 residues. Sequenced material: naive CD4+ T cells sorted from blood. Subset: CD45RA+ positively selected. The sequence came from a man aged 18 to 35 in good health. The chain recombines TRBV5-6 with TRBJ1-5; D gene unclear. In DNA form, the CDR3 reads TGTGCCAGCAGCCCGGGTTTACAGAGCAATCAGCCCCAGCATTTT. As protein: CASSPGLQSNQPQHF.